This entry describes one T cell receptor (beta chain). The CDR3 sequence is 15 residues long. CDR1 SGHNT and CDR2 YYREEE come from the germline V gene (reference sequence). Trimming cost V 4 bases and J 8 bases; bases outside gene matches: 3. The source of the sample is a study of blood T cell repertoires in COVID-19. About the research overall: Donors in the United States, Italy and Spain gave samples during acute or convalescent COVID-19. The analysed material was cDNA or gDNA that came from T cells, B-cell-depleted T cells, or PBMCs.

In the authors' methods: Scientists estimated how many nucleated cells there were by amplifying reference gene primers. This table comes from immunoSEQ multiplex PCR, and its TCRdb copy is limited to in-frame clones, with some not included. The D gene and trimming were derived from the DNA, and the V and J assignments and clone size from that table. The sample lists roughly 240,000 clones, around 84% seen once, with over 2% in the top ten. The receptor comes from a man aged 35 to 55 who had recovered from COVID-19. The rearrangement joins TRBV5-4 to TRBJ2-1, with TRBD2 identical over 16 bases. The source material was peripheral blood. The CDR3 here is CASSPGTSGRDEQFF. The CDR3 region has the DNA TGTGCCAGCAGCCCTGGGACTAGCGGGAGGGATGAGCAGTTCTTC.